A selection of T cell receptor beta chains follows, all from one sample in a study of blood T cell repertoires in COVID-19. Libraries were prepared by immunoSEQ multiplex PCR; TCRdb keeps only in-frame clonotypes and omits some of them. The table shows some 75,000 clones, with more than 85% occurring only once. Sequencing input: peripheral blood. All receptors come from a man aged 60 to 75 with acute or convalescent COVID-19. Both conserved end residues are part of each CDR3. The order of the fields is J gene, V gene, D gene, clone size, CDR3 DNA, CDR3 protein. The D gene is left open where the match is weak. Part of the rows lack a size; the others show once, few, many or a class for expanded clones.

j_call: TRBJ2-1
v_call: TRBV9
d_call: NA
clone_size: NA
cdr3_nt: TGTGCCAGCAGCGTAACACAGGGTGACGGTGAGCAGTTCTTC
cdr3_aa: CASSVTQGDGEQFF

j_call: TRBJ2-2
v_call: TRBV19
d_call: TRBD2
clone_size: NA
cdr3_nt: TGTGCCAGTAGTATACCGCGGGGGGGCCTGAACACCGGGGAGCTGTTTTTT
cdr3_aa: CASSIPRGGLNTGELFF

j_call: TRBJ2-3
v_call: TRBV7-7
d_call: TRBD1
clone_size: NA
cdr3_nt: TGTGCCAGCAGCCCGATCGGACAGGGGACAGATACGCAGTATTTT
cdr3_aa: CASSPIGQGTDTQYF

j_call: TRBJ1-3
v_call: TRBV15
d_call: NA
clone_size: NA
cdr3_nt: TGTGCCACCAGCAGAGATGGGGGAGGGGGCTCTGGAAACACCATATATTTT
cdr3_aa: CATSRDGGGGSGNTIYF

j_call: TRBJ1-4
v_call: TRBV18
d_call: NA
clone_size: few
cdr3_nt: TGTGCCAGCTCACCCCTGACAGGAAATAATGAAAAACTGTTTTTT
cdr3_aa: CASSPLTGNNEKLFF

j_call: TRBJ2-2
v_call: TRBV30
d_call: TRBD1
clone_size: NA
cdr3_nt: TGTGCCTGGAACAGGGGGAACACCGGGGAGCTGTTTTTT
cdr3_aa: CAWNRGNTGELFF

j_call: TRBJ2-5
v_call: TRBV11-2
d_call: TRBD2
clone_size: NA
cdr3_nt: TGTGCCAGCAGCTTGCTAGCGGGGGGGCGAGAGACCCAGTACTTC
cdr3_aa: CASSLLAGGRETQYF

j_call: TRBJ2-7
v_call: TRBV3-1/TRBV3-2
d_call: TRBD1
clone_size: NA
cdr3_nt: TGTGCCAGCAGCCACCCCCGGACAGGGGAGGACGAGCAGTACTTC
cdr3_aa: CASSHPRTGEDEQYF

j_call: TRBJ1-2
v_call: TRBV10-1
d_call: NA
clone_size: few
cdr3_nt: TGCGCCAGCAGTGAGTCAAGGGGCGCTGGCTACACCTTC
cdr3_aa: CASSESRGAGYTF

j_call: TRBJ2-2
v_call: TRBV5-1
d_call: NA
clone_size: NA
cdr3_nt: TGCGCCAGCAGCTTGGTACAGATGAACACCGGGGAGCTGTTTTTT
cdr3_aa: CASSLVQMNTGELFF

j_call: TRBJ2-2
v_call: TRBV18
d_call: NA
clone_size: NA
cdr3_nt: TGTGCCAGCTCACCGGCCAGGGCGATCGGTCACGGGGAGCTGTTTTTT
cdr3_aa: CASSPARAIGHGELFF

j_call: TRBJ2-3
v_call: TRBV5-1
d_call: TRBD2
clone_size: NA
cdr3_nt: TGCGCCAGCAGCTTGGGTGGCGGGGGGGCCGTTTTCGATACGCAGTATTTT
cdr3_aa: CASSLGGGGAVFDTQYF

j_call: TRBJ2-5
v_call: TRBV30
d_call: NA
clone_size: NA
cdr3_nt: TGTGCCTGGAGTGTAGGCCTGACAAACAGCCAAGAGACCCAGTACTTC
cdr3_aa: CAWSVGLTNSQETQYF

j_call: TRBJ2-7
v_call: TRBV5-6
d_call: NA
clone_size: NA
cdr3_nt: TGTGCCAGCAGCCTCAGGGGCGAGCAGTACTTC
cdr3_aa: CASSLRGEQYF

j_call: TRBJ2-2
v_call: TRBV10-3
d_call: TRBD1
clone_size: NA
cdr3_nt: TGTGCCATCAGGCCGGGACAGGGGGCCGGGGAGCTGTTTTTT
cdr3_aa: CAIRPGQGAGELFF

j_call: TRBJ1-2
v_call: TRBV19
d_call: TRBD1
clone_size: NA
cdr3_nt: TGTGCCAGTAGGGACAGGCCCGTCTATGGCTACACCTTC
cdr3_aa: CASRDRPVYGYTF

j_call: TRBJ2-3
v_call: TRBV5-5
d_call: TRBD2
clone_size: NA
cdr3_nt: TGTGCCAGCAGCTTAACGGGAGGCCCCCACCATACGCAGTATTTT
cdr3_aa: CASSLTGGPHHTQYF

j_call: TRBJ1-2
v_call: TRBV5-8
d_call: TRBD1
clone_size: NA
cdr3_nt: TGTGCCAGCAGCACCTACAGGGGGGCGCGCTATGGCTACACCTTC
cdr3_aa: CASSTYRGARYGYTF

j_call: TRBJ2-3
v_call: TRBV24-1
d_call: TRBD2
clone_size: NA
cdr3_nt: TGTGCCACCAGTGATTCTTGGGAGCCGGGAGGGGATACGCAGTATTTT
cdr3_aa: CATSDSWEPGGDTQYF

j_call: TRBJ1-5
v_call: TRBV30
d_call: TRBD1
clone_size: NA
cdr3_nt: TGTGCCATTGGACAGGGAGATCAGCCCCAGCATTTT
cdr3_aa: CAIGQGDQPQHF

j_call: TRBJ2-2
v_call: TRBV5-1
d_call: NA
clone_size: NA
cdr3_nt: TGCGCCAGCAGCTTGGATGCGGCAACCGGGGAGCTGTTTTTT
cdr3_aa: CASSLDAATGELFF

j_call: TRBJ1-1
v_call: TRBV5-6
d_call: NA
clone_size: NA
cdr3_nt: TGTGCCAGCAGCTTGGGAGGGTCCGACACTGAAGCTTTCTTT
cdr3_aa: CASSLGGSDTEAFF

j_call: TRBJ1-2
v_call: TRBV18
d_call: NA
clone_size: NA
cdr3_nt: TGTGCCAGCTCACCCAGTGGAGGGCACGGCTACACCTTC
cdr3_aa: CASSPSGGHGYTF

j_call: TRBJ1-2
v_call: TRBV19
d_call: NA
clone_size: NA
cdr3_nt: TGTGCCAGTACTCTAGGACGGAGGGACTATGGCTACACCTTC
cdr3_aa: CASTLGRRDYGYTF

j_call: TRBJ2-7
v_call: TRBV21-1
d_call: NA
clone_size: NA
cdr3_nt: TGTGCCAGCAGCCGTACCCTTCCGGGACAGTACTACGAGCAGTACTTC
cdr3_aa: CASSRTLPGQYYEQYF

j_call: TRBJ2-1
v_call: TRBV6-5
d_call: TRBD1
clone_size: NA
cdr3_nt: TGTGCCAGCAGTTACCGGGACAGGGGGCATGAGCAGTTCTTC
cdr3_aa: CASSYRDRGHEQFF

j_call: TRBJ2-7
v_call: TRBV19
d_call: NA
clone_size: NA
cdr3_nt: TGTGCCAGTAGTATTATAGAGCGCTCCGAGCAGTACTTC
cdr3_aa: CASSIIERSEQYF

j_call: TRBJ1-6
v_call: TRBV5-5
d_call: TRBD1
clone_size: NA
cdr3_nt: TGTGCCAGCAGCCCGACCCAGGACAGGGGGGATTCACCCCTCCACTTT
cdr3_aa: CASSPTQDRGDSPLHF

j_call: TRBJ1-2
v_call: TRBV3-1/TRBV3-2
d_call: NA
clone_size: NA
cdr3_nt: TGTGCCAGCAGCCTCATCACAGGGAGTAATGGCTACACCTTC
cdr3_aa: CASSLITGSNGYTF

j_call: TRBJ1-6
v_call: TRBV10-2
d_call: TRBD1
clone_size: NA
cdr3_nt: TGCGCCAGCAGTGAGTCACATAGTTGGGACAGGGCTTCACCCCTCCACTTT
cdr3_aa: CASSESHSWDRASPLHF

j_call: TRBJ2-3
v_call: TRBV10-2
d_call: TRBD2
clone_size: NA
cdr3_nt: TGCGCCAGCAGTGAGCCGGGACTAGCGGGGTTATCGCAGTATTTT
cdr3_aa: CASSEPGLAGLSQYF

j_call: TRBJ2-3
v_call: TRBV11-2
d_call: NA
clone_size: NA
cdr3_nt: TGTGCCAGCAGCTTAGAACGAACGGGTACGCAGTATTTT
cdr3_aa: CASSLERTGTQYF

j_call: TRBJ2-1
v_call: TRBV5-1
d_call: NA
clone_size: NA
cdr3_nt: TGCGCCAGCAGCGTAGCGTCGAACAATGAGCAGTTCTTC
cdr3_aa: CASSVASNNEQFF

j_call: TRBJ1-6
v_call: TRBV27
d_call: TRBD1
clone_size: NA
cdr3_nt: TGTGCCAGCAGTTTCCGACCCGGACAGGGCAATTCACCCCTCCACTTT
cdr3_aa: CASSFRPGQGNSPLHF

j_call: TRBJ1-1
v_call: TRBV30
d_call: NA
clone_size: NA
cdr3_nt: TGTGCCTCGGGGCCCGCAGGCACTGAAGCTTTCTTT
cdr3_aa: CASGPAGTEAFF

j_call: TRBJ1-1
v_call: TRBV5-1
d_call: TRBD1
clone_size: once
cdr3_nt: TGCGCCAGCAGCTTGGGCACAGGGGGATCGTTAAAGGCTTTCTTT
cdr3_aa: CASSLGTGGSLKAFF

j_call: TRBJ1-2
v_call: TRBV3-1/TRBV3-2
d_call: TRBD1
clone_size: few
cdr3_nt: TGTGCCAGCAGCCAATGGGACAGCAACTATGGCTACACCTTC
cdr3_aa: CASSQWDSNYGYTF

j_call: TRBJ2-4
v_call: TRBV7-2
d_call: TRBD2
clone_size: NA
cdr3_nt: TGTGCCAGCAGTCCCCGCGAGCGGGGGGCCAAAAACATTCAGTACTTC
cdr3_aa: CASSPRERGAKNIQYF

j_call: TRBJ2-1
v_call: TRBV7-2
d_call: TRBD2
clone_size: NA
cdr3_nt: TGTGCCAGCAGCTTAGCGGGGACTAGCGGGATTACCTACAATGAGCAGTTCTTC
cdr3_aa: CASSLAGTSGITYNEQFF

j_call: TRBJ2-7
v_call: TRBV24-1
d_call: TRBD1
clone_size: NA
cdr3_nt: TGTGCCACCAGTGATCCGACCGGGACAGGGACCTACGAGCAGTACTTC
cdr3_aa: CATSDPTGTGTYEQYF

j_call: TRBJ2-7
v_call: TRBV21-1
d_call: NA
clone_size: NA
cdr3_nt: TGTGCCAGCAGCAACCGGCCGGACAGGGGTGATGATGAGCAGTACTTC
cdr3_aa: CASSNRPDRGDDEQYF

j_call: TRBJ1-1
v_call: TRBV9
d_call: NA
clone_size: NA
cdr3_nt: TGTGCCAGCAGCGAACGGACAGAGGGCACTGAAGCTTTCTTT
cdr3_aa: CASSERTEGTEAFF

j_call: TRBJ2-5
v_call: TRBV5-4
d_call: TRBD1
clone_size: NA
cdr3_nt: TGTGCCAGCAGCTTGCGCACAGGGGAAGAGACCCAGTACTTC
cdr3_aa: CASSLRTGEETQYF

j_call: TRBJ1-1
v_call: TRBV19
d_call: TRBD1
clone_size: few
cdr3_nt: TGTGCCAGTAGTATAGACCTGGCCCTTGAACAGGGGATGACTGAAGCTTTCTTT
cdr3_aa: CASSIDLALEQGMTEAFF

j_call: TRBJ2-3
v_call: TRBV18
d_call: TRBD2
clone_size: NA
cdr3_nt: TGTGCCAGCTCACCACTGGAGCGACTAGCGGGCCGCACAGATACGCAGTATTTT
cdr3_aa: CASSPLERLAGRTDTQYF

j_call: TRBJ2-1
v_call: TRBV4-1
d_call: TRBD2
clone_size: NA
cdr3_nt: TGCGCCAGCAGACCACTAGCGGAAGTCTACAATGAGCAGTTCTTC
cdr3_aa: CASRPLAEVYNEQFF

j_call: TRBJ1-3
v_call: TRBV9
d_call: NA
clone_size: NA
cdr3_nt: TGTGCCAGCAGCCCCCGACACCTCTCTGGAAACACCATATATTTT
cdr3_aa: CASSPRHLSGNTIYF

j_call: TRBJ2-7
v_call: TRBV5-1
d_call: TRBD2
clone_size: NA
cdr3_nt: TGCGCCAGCAGCCAAGGACTAGCGGGCAACCTCTACGAGCAGTACTTC
cdr3_aa: CASSQGLAGNLYEQYF

j_call: TRBJ1-5
v_call: TRBV6-5
d_call: TRBD1
clone_size: NA
cdr3_nt: TGTGCCAGCAGTCAGATCAGGGGGCTCAATCAGCCCCAGCATTTT
cdr3_aa: CASSQIRGLNQPQHF

j_call: TRBJ2-1
v_call: TRBV24-1
d_call: NA
clone_size: NA
cdr3_nt: TGTGCCACCAGTGATTTCGGGACTCTAGGCAATGAGCAGTTCTTC
cdr3_aa: CATSDFGTLGNEQFF

j_call: TRBJ2-7
v_call: TRBV5-1
d_call: NA
clone_size: NA
cdr3_nt: TGCGCCAGCAGCTCGTCCTCCTACGAGCAGTACTTC
cdr3_aa: CASSSSSYEQYF

j_call: TRBJ2-1
v_call: TRBV2
d_call: NA
clone_size: NA
cdr3_nt: TGTGCCAGCAATAGGGAGATTGCCGCCAATGAGCAGTTCTTC
cdr3_aa: CASNREIAANEQFF

j_call: TRBJ1-2
v_call: TRBV27
d_call: NA
clone_size: NA
cdr3_nt: TGTGCCAGCAGTCCCCGGGACACCTACTATGGCTACACCTTC
cdr3_aa: CASSPRDTYYGYTF

j_call: TRBJ2-1
v_call: TRBV6-2/TRBV6-3
d_call: TRBD2
clone_size: NA
cdr3_nt: TGTGCCAGCAGTTACCCTAGCGGAGGGACTCCCAATGAGCAGTTCTTC
cdr3_aa: CASSYPSGGTPNEQFF

j_call: TRBJ1-2
v_call: TRBV2
d_call: TRBD1
clone_size: few
cdr3_nt: TGTGCCAGCAGCGTAGACCGGACAGGGGGCCCTGGCTACACCTTC
cdr3_aa: CASSVDRTGGPGYTF

j_call: TRBJ1-1
v_call: TRBV5-5
d_call: TRBD1
clone_size: NA
cdr3_nt: TGTGCCAGCAGCCAGGACAGGGCTGGGGCTTTCTTT
cdr3_aa: CASSQDRAGAFF

j_call: TRBJ2-3
v_call: TRBV5-5
d_call: TRBD2
clone_size: NA
cdr3_nt: TGTGCCAGCAGCTCAGCTAAGCGGGGGGGTTCAGATACGCAGTATTTT
cdr3_aa: CASSSAKRGGSDTQYF

j_call: TRBJ2-2
v_call: TRBV15
d_call: TRBD2
clone_size: NA
cdr3_nt: TGTGCCACCAGCATTCGCGGGGGAGACACCGGGGAGCTGTTTTTT
cdr3_aa: CATSIRGGDTGELFF

j_call: TRBJ2-7
v_call: TRBV6-1
d_call: NA
clone_size: NA
cdr3_nt: TGTGCCAGCAGTGAAGCAGGCAGGTTCTACGAGCAGTACTTC
cdr3_aa: CASSEAGRFYEQYF